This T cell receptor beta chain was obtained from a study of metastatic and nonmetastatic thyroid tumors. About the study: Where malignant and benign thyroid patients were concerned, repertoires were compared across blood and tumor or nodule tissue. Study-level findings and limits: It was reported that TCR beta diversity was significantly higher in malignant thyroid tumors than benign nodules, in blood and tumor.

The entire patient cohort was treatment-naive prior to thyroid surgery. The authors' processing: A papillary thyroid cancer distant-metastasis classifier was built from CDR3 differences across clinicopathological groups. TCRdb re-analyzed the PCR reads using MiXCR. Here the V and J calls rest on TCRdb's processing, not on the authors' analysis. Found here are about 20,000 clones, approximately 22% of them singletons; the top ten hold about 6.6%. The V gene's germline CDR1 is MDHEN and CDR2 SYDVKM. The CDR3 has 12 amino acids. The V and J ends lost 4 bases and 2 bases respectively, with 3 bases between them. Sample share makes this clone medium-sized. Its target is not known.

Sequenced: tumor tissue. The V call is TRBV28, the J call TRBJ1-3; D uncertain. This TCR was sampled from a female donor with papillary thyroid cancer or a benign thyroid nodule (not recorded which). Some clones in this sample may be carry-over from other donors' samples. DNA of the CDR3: TGTGCCAGCAGTTCCCCTGGAAACACCATATATTTT. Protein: CASSSPGNTIYF.